Only a few counts were recorded for the clone carrying this T cell receptor (beta chain). The antigen remains undetermined. TCRdb called the 5' RACE reads again in MiXCR, with one record for every CDR3 protein. The table has 300,000 to 350,000 distinct CDR3 sequences, just under 20% seen once. This record comes from a study of T-cell memory formation after mild COVID-19. This CDR3 region has 13 residues. V dropped 0 bases and J dropped 7 bases, with 7 bases sitting between them. Germline CDR1 SGHRS, CDR2 YFSETQ. General study results and limits: Clones contracting day 15 to 85 were balanced CD4/CD8; later expanders leaned CD4+.

The rearrangement uses TRBV5-1 and TRBJ1-4; D gene uncertain. This clonotype originated in a man between 18 and 35 years old who had mild COVID-19 (a few samples of this study predate the infection). Cell type and time point are not known. The sample was PBMCs or a T cell subset sorted from them (not recorded which). Here the CDR3 reads CASSLEFGEKLFF. The CDR3 bases are TGCGCCAGCAGCTTGGAATTTGGTGAAAAACTGTTTTTT.